Sequencing of this T cell receptor (beta chain) was carried out in a study of patients and donors after allogeneic stem cell transplantation (dated by TCRdb to 2018 to 2021). The junction shows trimming of 5 bases on V and 7 bases on J, plus 11 bases between the germline ends. CDR1 GTSNPN and CDR2 SVGIG were looked up in the germline V gene (reference sequence). The CDR3, from cysteine to phenylalanine, totals 11 residues. Just CDR3 DNA is preserved here, 33 bases in frame from base 1. The library was prepared using RT-PCR. Sequencer: NextSeq 550. In-frame beta chains were kept once TCRdb had trimmed the public reads at Q25 with fastp and called clones with MiXCR. Entries are consolidated by CDR3 protein sequence, retaining the most common genes and DNA. The sample profile shows some 960,000 distinct CDR3 sequences; approximately 19% of them were found once. In total, the top ten clones hold under 6.5% of the sample.

As to this clonotype: Its antigen remains undetermined. The sample holds no much larger clone one base away, and base qualities are not on file.

Sequenced: blood, either unsorted or a sorted T cell fraction (not recorded which). The receptor's source is a human donor who was either an allogeneic HSCT recipient or a stem cell or donor lymphocyte infusion donor (not recorded which). It is not recorded whose cells these are; they may come from a transplant donor. The sequence is built from TRBV30 and TRBJ1-2; a tentative D call is TRBD1 (6 bases match). Here is the DNA: TGTGCCTGGGTCCCGGACAGTGGCTACACCTTC. It translates to CAWVPDSGYTF.